This T cell receptor beta chain stems from a study of T cells in Graves' hyperthyroidism and ophthalmopathy. This clonotype was detected ten times or more. Graves' hyperthyroidism was deemed stable given no ophthalmopathy progression within 18 months. Hyperthyroidism had been newly diagnosed in patients aged 18 to 65, and its duration was under 2 months. PBMCs were sourced from approximately 9.3 ml fresh peripheral blood. Germline-derived CDR1 and CDR2 are KGHDR and SFDVKD. Trimming removed 1 base from V and 1 base from J; junction bases left unmatched: 3. This CDR3 contains 16 residues. Regions amplified from RNA transcripts were the TCR beta CDR3 regions. With the HTBI primer set, the TCR CDR3 went through a first round of RT-PCR. TCRdb fed the multiplex PCR reads into MiXCR, producing one record per CDR3 protein. The sample has roughly 700,000 distinct CDR3 sequences, roughly 17% seen once.

Sequenced material: blood. The V gene is TRBV24-1, the J gene TRBJ2-3; 8 bases are a match to TRBD1. This TCR came from a man aged 45-65 years with Graves' hyperthyroidism. CDR3: CATSDFTDRGTDTQYF. The CDR3 bases are TGTGCCACCAGTGATTTCACGGACAGGGGCACAGATACGCAGTATTTT.